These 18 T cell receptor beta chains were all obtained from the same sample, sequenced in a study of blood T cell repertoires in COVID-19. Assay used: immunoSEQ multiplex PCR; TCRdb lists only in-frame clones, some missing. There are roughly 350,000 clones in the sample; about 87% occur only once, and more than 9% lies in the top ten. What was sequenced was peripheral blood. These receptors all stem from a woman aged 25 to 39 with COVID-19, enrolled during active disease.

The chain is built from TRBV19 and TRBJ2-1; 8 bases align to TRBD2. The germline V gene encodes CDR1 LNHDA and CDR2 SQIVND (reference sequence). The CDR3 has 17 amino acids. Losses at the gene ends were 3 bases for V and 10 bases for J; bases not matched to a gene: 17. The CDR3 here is CASSIPRLAGPDGEQFF. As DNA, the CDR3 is TGTGCCAGTAGTATCCCCCGTCTAGCGGGTCCCGATGGGGAGCAGTTCTTC.

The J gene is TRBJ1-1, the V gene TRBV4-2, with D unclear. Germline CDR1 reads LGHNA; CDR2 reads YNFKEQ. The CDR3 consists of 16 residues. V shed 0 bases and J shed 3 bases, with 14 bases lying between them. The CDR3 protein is CASSQDTAGSYTEAFF. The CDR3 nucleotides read TGTGCCAGCAGCCAAGATACAGCCGGATCTTACACTGAAGCTTTCTTT.

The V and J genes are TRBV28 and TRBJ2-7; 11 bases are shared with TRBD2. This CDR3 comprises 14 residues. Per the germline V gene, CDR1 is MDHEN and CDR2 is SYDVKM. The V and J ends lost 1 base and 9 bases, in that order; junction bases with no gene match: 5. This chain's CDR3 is CASSLLAGGPRQYF. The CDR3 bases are TGTGCCAGCAGTTTATTAGCGGGAGGGCCGCGGCAGTACTTC.

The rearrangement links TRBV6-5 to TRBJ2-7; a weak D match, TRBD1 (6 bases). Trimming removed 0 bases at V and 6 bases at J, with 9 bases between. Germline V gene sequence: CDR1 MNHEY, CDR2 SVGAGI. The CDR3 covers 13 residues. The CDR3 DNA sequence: TGTGCCAGCAGTTACTCAGGGACAATCGAGCAGTACTTC. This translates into CASSYSGTIEQYF.

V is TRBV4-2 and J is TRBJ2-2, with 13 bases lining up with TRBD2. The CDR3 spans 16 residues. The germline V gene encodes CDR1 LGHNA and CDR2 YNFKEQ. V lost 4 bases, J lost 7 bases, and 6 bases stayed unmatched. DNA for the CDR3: TGTGCCAGCAGCCGCGGACTAGCGGGAGAATTCGGGGAGCTGTTTTTT. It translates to CASSRGLAGEFGELFF.

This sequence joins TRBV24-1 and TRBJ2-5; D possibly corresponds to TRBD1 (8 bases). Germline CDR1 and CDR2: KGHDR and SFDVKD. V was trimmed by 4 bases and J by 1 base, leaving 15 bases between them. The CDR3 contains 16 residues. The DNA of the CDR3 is TGTGCCACCAGTGAGGGAGGGACAGGAGTCCAAGAGACCCAGTACTTC. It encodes CATSEGGTGVQETQYF.

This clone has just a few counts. CDR3 bases: TGTGCCAGCAGCGTAGAGGGGACAGGGTTGGCTGAAGCTTTCTTT. Translated: CASSVEGTGLAEAFF. The chain uses TRBV9 and TRBJ1-1; the match to TRBD1 covers 9 bases. The CDR3 runs to 15 residues. Looked up from germline, CDR1 is SGDLS and CDR2 is YYNGEE. V lost 0 bases and J lost 6; bases outside the gene matches: 6.

For the CDR3, the DNA is TGTGCCATCAGACAGGTCGCGGATAATTCACCCCTCCACTTT. Translation gives CAIRQVADNSPLHF. The chain is built from TRBV10-3 and TRBJ1-6, with D maybe TRBD1 (5 bases). V was shortened by 6 bases and J by 5 bases, with 11 bases between the two germline ends. CDR3 length: 14 residues. Germline-derived CDR1 and CDR2 are ENHRY and SYGVKD.

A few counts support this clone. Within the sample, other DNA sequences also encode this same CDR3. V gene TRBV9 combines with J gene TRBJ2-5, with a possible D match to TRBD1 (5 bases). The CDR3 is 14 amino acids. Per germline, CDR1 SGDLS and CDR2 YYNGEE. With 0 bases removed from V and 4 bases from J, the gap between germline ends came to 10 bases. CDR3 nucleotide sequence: TGTGCCAGCAGCGTAGAGCTGGGGCGAGAGACCCAGTACTTC. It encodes CASSVELGRETQYF.

CDR3 region: CASSPTGQEDTQYF. In DNA form, the CDR3 reads TGTGCCAGCAGCCCGACTGGACAAGAGGATACGCAGTATTTT. V and J are TRBV7-3 and TRBJ2-3, with D perhaps TRBD1 (5 bases). The germline V gene has CDR1 SGHTA and CDR2 FQGTGA. Trimming removed 5 bases at V and 6 bases at J, with 15 bases between. The CDR3 has 14 residues. The entire variable domain, with the rest obtained from reference TRBV7-3 and TRBJ2-3, is as follows: GAGVSQTPSNKVTEKGKYVELRCDPISGHTALYWYRQSLGQGPEFLIYFQGTGAADDSGLPNDRFFAVRPEGSVSTLKIQRTERGDSAVYLCASSPTGQEDTQYFGPGTRLTVL.

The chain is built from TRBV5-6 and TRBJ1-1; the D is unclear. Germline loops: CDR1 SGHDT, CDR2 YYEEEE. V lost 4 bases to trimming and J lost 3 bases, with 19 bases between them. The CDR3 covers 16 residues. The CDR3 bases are TGTGCCAGCAGCCCCGGTGGCTCGCTCGGGGACACTGAAGCTTTCTTT. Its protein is CASSPGGSLGDTEAFF.

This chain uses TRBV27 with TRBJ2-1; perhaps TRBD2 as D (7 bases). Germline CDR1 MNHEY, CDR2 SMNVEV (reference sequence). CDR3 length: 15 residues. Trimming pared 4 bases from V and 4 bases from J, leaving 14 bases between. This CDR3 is CASSSRGRVYNEQFF. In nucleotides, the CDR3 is TGTGCCAGCAGTTCAAGGGGGAGGGTTTACAATGAGCAGTTCTTC.

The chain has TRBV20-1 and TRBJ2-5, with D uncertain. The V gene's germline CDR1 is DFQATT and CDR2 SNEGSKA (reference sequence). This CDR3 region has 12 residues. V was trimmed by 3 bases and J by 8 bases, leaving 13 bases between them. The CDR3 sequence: CSASMQEKTQYF. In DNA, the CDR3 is TGCAGTGCTAGTATGCAGGAAAAAACCCAGTACTTC.

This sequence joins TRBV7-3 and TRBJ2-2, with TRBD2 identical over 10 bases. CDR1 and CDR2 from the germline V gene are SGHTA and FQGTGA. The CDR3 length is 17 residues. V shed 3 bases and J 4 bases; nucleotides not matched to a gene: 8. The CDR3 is CASSFGAAGGRTGELFF. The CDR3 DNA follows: TGTGCCAGCAGCTTTGGGGCAGCGGGAGGGCGCACCGGGGAGCTGTTTTTT.

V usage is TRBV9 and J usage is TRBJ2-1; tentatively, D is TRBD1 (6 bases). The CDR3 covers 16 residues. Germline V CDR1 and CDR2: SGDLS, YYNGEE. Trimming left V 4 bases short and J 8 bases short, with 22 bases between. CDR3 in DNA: TGTGCCAGCAGCCAGAGCGCCAGGGGTTTAACAGATGAGCAGTTCTTC. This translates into CASSQSARGLTDEQFF. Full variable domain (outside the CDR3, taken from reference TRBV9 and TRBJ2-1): DSGVTQTPKHLITATGQRVTLRCSPRSGDLSVYWYQQSLDQGLQFLIQYYNGEERAKGNILERFSAQQFPDLHSELNLSSLELGDSALYFCASSQSARGLTDEQFFGPGTRLTVL.

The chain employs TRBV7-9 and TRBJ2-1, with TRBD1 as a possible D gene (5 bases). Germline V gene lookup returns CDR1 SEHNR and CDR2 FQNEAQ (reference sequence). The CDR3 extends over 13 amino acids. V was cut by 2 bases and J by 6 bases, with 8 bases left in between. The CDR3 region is CASSLFQGNEQFF. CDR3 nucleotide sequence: TGTGCCAGCAGCTTATTCCAGGGCAATGAGCAGTTCTTC.

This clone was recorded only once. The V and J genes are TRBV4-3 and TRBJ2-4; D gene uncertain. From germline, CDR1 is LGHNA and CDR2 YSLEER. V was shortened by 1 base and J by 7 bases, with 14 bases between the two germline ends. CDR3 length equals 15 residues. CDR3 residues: CASSQVARPLNIQYF. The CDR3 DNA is TGCGCCAGCAGCCAAGTTGCCAGGCCTTTGAACATTCAGTACTTC.

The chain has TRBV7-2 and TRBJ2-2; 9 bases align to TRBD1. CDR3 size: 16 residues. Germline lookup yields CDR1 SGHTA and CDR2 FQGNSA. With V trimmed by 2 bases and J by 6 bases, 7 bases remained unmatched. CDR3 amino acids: CASSLMGQGGSGELFF. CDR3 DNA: TGTGCCAGCAGCTTAATGGGACAGGGTGGATCCGGGGAGCTGTTTTTT.